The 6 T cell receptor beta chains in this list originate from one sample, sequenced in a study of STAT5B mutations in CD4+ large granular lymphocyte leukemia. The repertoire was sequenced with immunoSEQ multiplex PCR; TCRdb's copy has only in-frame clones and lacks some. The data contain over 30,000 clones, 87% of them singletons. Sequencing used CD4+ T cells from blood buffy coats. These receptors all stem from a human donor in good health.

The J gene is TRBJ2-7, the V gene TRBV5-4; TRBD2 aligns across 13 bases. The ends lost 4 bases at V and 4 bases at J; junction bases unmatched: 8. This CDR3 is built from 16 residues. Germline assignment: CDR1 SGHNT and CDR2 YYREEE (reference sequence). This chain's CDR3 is CASSAELAGGPYEQYF. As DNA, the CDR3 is TGTGCCAGCAGCGCCGAACTAGCGGGAGGGCCTTACGAGCAGTACTTC. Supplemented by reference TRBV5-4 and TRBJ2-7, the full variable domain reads ETGVTQSPTHLIKTRGQQVTLRCSSQSGHNTVSWYQQALGQGPQFIFQYYREEENGRGNFPPRFSGLQFPNYSSELNVNALELDDSALYLCASSAELAGGPYEQYFGPGTRLTVT.

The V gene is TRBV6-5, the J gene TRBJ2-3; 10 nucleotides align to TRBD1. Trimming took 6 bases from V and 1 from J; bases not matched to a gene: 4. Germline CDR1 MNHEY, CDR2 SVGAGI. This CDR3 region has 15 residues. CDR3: CASSRQGAGTDTQYF. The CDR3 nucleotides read TGTGCCAGCAGCCGACAGGGGGCCGGCACAGATACGCAGTATTTT.

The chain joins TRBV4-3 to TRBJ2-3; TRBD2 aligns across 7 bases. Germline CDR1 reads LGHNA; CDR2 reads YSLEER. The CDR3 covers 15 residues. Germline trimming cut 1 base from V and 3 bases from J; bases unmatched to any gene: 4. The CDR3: CASSQGGLGTDTQYF. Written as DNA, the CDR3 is TGCGCCAGCAGCCAAGGCGGACTAGGAACAGATACGCAGTATTTT.

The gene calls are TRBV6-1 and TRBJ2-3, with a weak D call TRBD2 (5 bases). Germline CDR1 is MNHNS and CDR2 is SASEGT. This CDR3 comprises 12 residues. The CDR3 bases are TGTACCCTAGGAGGCAGTACAGATACGCAGTATTTT. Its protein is CTLGGSTDTQYF.

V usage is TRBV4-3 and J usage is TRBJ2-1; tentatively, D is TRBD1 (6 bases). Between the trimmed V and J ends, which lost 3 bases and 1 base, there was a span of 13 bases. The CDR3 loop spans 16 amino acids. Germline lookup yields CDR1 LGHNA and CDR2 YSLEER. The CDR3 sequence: CASSQAAGDSYNEQFF. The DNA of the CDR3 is TGCGCCAGCAGCCAGGCCGCAGGGGATTCCTACAATGAGCAGTTCTTC.

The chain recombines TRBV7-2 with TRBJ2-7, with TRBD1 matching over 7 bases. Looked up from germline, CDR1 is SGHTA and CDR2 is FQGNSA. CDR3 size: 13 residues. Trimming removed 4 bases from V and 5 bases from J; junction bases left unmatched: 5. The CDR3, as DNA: TGTGCCAGCAGCTCCGACAGGGCTAACGAGCAGTACTTC. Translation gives CASSSDRANEQYF.